The TCR beta chain under discussion was sequenced for a study of CD8 T cells in Susac syndrome. Regarding the study as a whole: The study's TCR sequencing and HLA analysis covered a relatively small number of individuals, and the study acknowledged this.

With random hexamers, roughly 0.45 to 1 ug RNA was reverse transcribed. From the immunoSEQ multiplex PCR reads, TCRdb called clonotypes with MiXCR, one entry per CDR3 protein. The sample yields 200,000 to 250,000 distinct CDR3 sequences, roughly 90% seen once. TCR beta sequences were obtained from blood CD8+ and CD4+ T cells. The authors negatively isolated CD8+ and CD4+ T cells and FACS-enriched TEMRA cells. V shed 6 bases and J 0 bases; nucleotides not matched to a gene: 3. The germline CDR1 and CDR2 sequences are GTSNPN and SVGIG (reference sequence). The CDR3 runs 14 residues. On this clonotype itself: What it binds is not known.

The chain couples TRBV30 to TRBJ2-1; TRBD2 agrees at 9 bases. Specimen: CD8+ T cells from PBMCs. This clonotype was obtained from a human donor with multiple sclerosis. In DNA form, the CDR3 reads TGTGCCTGTCTAGCGGGGTACTCCTACAATGAGCAGTTCTTC. Translated, it gives CACLAGYSYNEQFF.